This TCR beta chain came from a study of T cell repertoires in cytomegalovirus infection. Study as a whole: Use of recently identified HLA-C-restricted and well-studied HLA-B-restricted CMV epitopes was part of the study. Indications came from public TCR beta signatures; they pointed to CMV infection and to a matching HLA type.

TCRdb passed the reads through MiXCR, listing each CDR3 protein once. The sample carries about 20,000 distinct CDR3 sequences, about 39% recorded once. Findings and limits, study-wide: The study found HLA-C-restricted CMV-specific TCR beta clonotypes dominating the ex vivo response. Summed frequency of public TCR beta families distinguished CMV carriers with the relevant HLA.

This clonotype was picked up one time. As yet, its antigen is unknown. The sequences come from CD8+ T cells from cultured PBMCs, collected from culture after CMV antigen stimulation. This receptor was taken from a human donor in good health (CMV status not recorded). Some clones in this sample may be carry-over from other donors' samples.

CDR3 loop: CAWKRWDWEFSYNEQFF. In DNA form, the CDR3 reads TGTGCCTGGAAGCGTTGGGATTGGGAGTTCTCCTACAATGAGCAGTTCTTC. The chain uses TRBV30 and TRBJ2-1, with D tentatively TRBD2 (5 bases). This CDR3 has 17 amino acids. The V and J ends lost 4 bases and 0 bases respectively, with 19 bases between them. The V gene's germline CDR1 is GTSNPN and CDR2 SVGIG (reference sequence). The entire variable domain, with the rest obtained from reference TRBV30 and TRBJ2-1, is as follows: SQTIHQWPATLVQPVGSPLSLECTVEGTSNPNLYWYRQAAGRGLQLLFYSVGIGQISSEVPQNLSASRPQDRQFILSSKKLLLSDSGFYLCAWKRWDWEFSYNEQFFGPGTRLTVL.